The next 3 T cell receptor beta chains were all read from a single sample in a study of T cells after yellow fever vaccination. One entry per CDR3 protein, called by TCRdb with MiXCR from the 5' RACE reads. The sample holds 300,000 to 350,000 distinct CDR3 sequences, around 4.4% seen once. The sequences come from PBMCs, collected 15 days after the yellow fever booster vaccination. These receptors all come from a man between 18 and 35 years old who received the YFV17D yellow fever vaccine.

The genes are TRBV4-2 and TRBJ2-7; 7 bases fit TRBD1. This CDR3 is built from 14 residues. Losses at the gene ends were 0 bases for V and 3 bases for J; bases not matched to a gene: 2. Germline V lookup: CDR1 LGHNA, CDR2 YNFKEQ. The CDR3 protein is CASSQERGLYEQYF. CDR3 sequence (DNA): TGTGCCAGCAGCCAAGAAAGGGGGCTCTACGAGCAGTACTTC.

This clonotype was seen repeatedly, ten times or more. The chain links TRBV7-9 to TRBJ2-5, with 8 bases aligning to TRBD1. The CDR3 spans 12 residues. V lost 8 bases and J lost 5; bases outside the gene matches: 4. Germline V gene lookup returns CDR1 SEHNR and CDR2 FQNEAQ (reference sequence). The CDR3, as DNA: TGTGCCAGCCGGACAGGGATGGAGACCCAGTACTTC. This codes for CASRTGMETQYF.

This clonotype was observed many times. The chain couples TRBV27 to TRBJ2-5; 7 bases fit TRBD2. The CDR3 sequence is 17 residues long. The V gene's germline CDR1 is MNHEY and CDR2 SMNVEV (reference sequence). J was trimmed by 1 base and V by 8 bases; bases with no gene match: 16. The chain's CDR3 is CASVPRGDFGRQETQYF. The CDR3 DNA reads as TGTGCCAGCGTTCCTCGGGGGGACTTCGGACGCCAAGAGACCCAGTACTTC.